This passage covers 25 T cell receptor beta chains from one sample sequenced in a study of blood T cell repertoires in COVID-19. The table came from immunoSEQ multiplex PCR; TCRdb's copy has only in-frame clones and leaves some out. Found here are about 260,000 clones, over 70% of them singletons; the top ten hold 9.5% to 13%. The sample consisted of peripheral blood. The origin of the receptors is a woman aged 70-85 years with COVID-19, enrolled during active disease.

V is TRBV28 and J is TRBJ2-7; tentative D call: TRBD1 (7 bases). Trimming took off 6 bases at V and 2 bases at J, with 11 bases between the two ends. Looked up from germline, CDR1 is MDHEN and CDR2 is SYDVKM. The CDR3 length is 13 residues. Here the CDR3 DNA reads TGTGCCAGCAGGCGGGACAGCCCCTACGAGCAGTACTTC. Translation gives CASRRDSPYEQYF.

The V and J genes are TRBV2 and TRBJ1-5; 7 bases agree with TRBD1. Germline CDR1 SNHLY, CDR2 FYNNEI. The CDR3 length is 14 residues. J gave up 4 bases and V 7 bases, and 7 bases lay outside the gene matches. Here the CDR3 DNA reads TGTGCCAGCACTCCGACAGGGTTGAATCAGCCCCAGCATTTT. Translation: CASTPTGLNQPQHF.

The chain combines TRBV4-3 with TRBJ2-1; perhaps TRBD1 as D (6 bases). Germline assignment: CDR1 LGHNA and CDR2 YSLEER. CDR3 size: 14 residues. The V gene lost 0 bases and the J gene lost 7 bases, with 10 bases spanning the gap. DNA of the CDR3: TGCGCCAGCAGCCAAGACAGTAGGGGGAATGAGCAGTTCTTC. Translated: CASSQDSRGNEQFF.

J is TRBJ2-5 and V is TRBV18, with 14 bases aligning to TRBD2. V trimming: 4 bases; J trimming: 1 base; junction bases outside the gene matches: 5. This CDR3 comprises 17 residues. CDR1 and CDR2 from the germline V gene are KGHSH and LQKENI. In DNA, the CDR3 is TGTGCCAGCTCACTTCGACTAGCGGGAGGGCTCCAAGAGACCCAGTACTTC. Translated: CASSLRLAGGLQETQYF.

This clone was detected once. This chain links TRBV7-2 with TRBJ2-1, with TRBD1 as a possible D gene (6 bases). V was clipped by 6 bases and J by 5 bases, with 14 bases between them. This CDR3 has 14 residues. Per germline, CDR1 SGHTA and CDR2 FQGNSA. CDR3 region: CASSSRGSNNEQFF. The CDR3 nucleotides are TGTGCCAGCAGTTCCAGGGGTAGTAACAATGAGCAGTTCTTC.

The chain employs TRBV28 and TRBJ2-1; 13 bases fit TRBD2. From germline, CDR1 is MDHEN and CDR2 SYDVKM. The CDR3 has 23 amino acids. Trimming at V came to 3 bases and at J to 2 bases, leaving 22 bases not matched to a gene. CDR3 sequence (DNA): TGTGCCAGCAGTTTTCTTGGGACGGCTCCCCCACGGACTAGCGGGAGCACCTACAATGAGCAGTTCTTC. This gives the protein CASSFLGTAPPRTSGSTYNEQFF.

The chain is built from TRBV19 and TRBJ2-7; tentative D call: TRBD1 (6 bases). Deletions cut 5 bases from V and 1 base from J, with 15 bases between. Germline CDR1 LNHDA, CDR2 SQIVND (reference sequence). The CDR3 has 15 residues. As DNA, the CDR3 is TGTGCCAGTAGTCCCGGGACACAAGAATCCTACGAGCAGTACTTC. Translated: CASSPGTQESYEQYF.

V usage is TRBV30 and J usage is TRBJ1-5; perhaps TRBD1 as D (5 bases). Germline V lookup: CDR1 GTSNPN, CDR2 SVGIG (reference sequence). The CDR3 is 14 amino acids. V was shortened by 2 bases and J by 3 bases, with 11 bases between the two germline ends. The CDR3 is CAWSRDRFNQPQHF. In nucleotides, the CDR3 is TGTGCCTGGAGTCGAGACAGATTCAATCAGCCCCAGCATTTT.

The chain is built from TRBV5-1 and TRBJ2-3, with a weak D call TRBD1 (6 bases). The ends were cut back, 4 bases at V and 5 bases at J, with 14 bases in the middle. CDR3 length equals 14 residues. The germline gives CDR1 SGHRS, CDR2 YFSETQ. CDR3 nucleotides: TGCGCCAGCAGCGAACAGGGTAATGGAGATACGCAGTATTTT. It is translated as CASSEQGNGDTQYF.

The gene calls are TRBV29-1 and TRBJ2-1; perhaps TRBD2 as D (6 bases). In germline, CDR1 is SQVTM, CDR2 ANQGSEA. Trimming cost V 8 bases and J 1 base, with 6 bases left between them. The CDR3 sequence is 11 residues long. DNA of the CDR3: TGCAGCAGCGGGTCCTACAATGAGCAGTTCTTC. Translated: CSSGSYNEQFF.

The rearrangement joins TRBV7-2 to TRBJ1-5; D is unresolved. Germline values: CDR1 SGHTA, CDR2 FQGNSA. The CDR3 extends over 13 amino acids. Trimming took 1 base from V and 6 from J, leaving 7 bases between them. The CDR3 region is CASSLVGVQPQHF. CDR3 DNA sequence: TGTGCCAGCAGCTTAGTAGGAGTTCAGCCCCAGCATTTT.

The CDR3 here is CASSQDPGTGNYGYTF. CDR3 nucleotides: TGCGCCAGCAGCCAAGATCCGGGGACAGGGAACTATGGCTACACCTTC. The J gene is TRBJ1-2, the V gene TRBV4-1; 9 nucleotides align to TRBD1. The CDR3 has 16 amino acids. Trimming cost V 0 bases and J 2 bases; bases outside gene matches: 4. The germline V gene has CDR1 MGHRA and CDR2 YSYEKL.

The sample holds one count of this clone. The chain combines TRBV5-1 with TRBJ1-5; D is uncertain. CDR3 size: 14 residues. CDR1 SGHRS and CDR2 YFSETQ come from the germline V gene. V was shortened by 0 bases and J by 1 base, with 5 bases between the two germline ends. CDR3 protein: CASSLGSSNQPQHF. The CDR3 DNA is TGCGCCAGCAGCTTGGGAAGCAGCAATCAGCCCCAGCATTTT.

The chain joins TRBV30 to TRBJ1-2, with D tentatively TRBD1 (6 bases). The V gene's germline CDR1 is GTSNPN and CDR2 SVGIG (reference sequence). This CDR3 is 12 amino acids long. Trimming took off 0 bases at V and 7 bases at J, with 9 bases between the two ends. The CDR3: CAWSVQGPGYTF. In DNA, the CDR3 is TGTGCCTGGAGTGTCCAGGGGCCTGGCTACACCTTC.

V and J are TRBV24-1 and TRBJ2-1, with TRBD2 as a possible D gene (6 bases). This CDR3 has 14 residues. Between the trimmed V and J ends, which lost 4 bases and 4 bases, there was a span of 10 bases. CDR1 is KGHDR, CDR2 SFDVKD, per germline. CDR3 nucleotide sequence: TGTGCCACCAGTGAACCGGGAGCGTACAATGAGCAGTTCTTC. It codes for CATSEPGAYNEQFF.

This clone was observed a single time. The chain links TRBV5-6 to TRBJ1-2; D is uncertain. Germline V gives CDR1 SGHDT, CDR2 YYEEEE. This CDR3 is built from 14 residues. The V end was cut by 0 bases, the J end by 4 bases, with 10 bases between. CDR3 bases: TGTGCCAGCAGCTTGGGTTCAGAGGTCTATGGCTACACCTTC. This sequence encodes CASSLGSEVYGYTF.

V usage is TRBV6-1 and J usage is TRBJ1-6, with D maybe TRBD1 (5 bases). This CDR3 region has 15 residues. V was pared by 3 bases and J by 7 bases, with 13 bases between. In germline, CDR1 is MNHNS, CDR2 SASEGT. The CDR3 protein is CASSEGGGINSPLHF. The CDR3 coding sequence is TGTGCCAGCAGTGAGGGGGGGGGAATCAATTCACCCCTCCACTTT.

CDR3 nucleotides: TGTGCCAGTACCCAGACTAGCGGGAGAGGACTAAACACAGATACGCAGTATTTT. Residues: CASTQTSGRGLNTDTQYF. This rearrangement joins TRBV19 to TRBJ2-3; 12 nucleotides line up with TRBD2. Losses at the gene ends were 7 bases for V and 2 bases for J; bases not matched to a gene: 13. The CDR3 consists of 18 residues. Germline CDR1 LNHDA, CDR2 SQIVND (reference sequence).

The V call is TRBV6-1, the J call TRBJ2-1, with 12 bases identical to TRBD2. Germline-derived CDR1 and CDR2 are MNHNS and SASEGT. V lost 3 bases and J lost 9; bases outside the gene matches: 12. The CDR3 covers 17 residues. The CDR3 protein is CASSERLAGVGVGEQFF. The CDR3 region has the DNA TGTGCCAGCAGTGAGAGACTAGCGGGAGTCGGTGTGGGTGAGCAGTTCTTC.

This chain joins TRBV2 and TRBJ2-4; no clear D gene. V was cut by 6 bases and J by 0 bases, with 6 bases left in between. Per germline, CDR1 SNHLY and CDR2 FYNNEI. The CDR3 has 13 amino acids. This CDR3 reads CASSGIAKNIQYF. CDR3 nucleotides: TGTGCCAGCAGCGGTATAGCCAAAAACATTCAGTACTTC.

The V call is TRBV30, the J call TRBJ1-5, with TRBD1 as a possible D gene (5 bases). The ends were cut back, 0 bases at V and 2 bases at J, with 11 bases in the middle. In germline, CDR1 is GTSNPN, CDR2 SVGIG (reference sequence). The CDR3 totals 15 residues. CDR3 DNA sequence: TGTGCCTGGAGTGTTGGGGCTAGGGGCAATCAGCCCCAGCATTTT. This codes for CAWSVGARGNQPQHF.

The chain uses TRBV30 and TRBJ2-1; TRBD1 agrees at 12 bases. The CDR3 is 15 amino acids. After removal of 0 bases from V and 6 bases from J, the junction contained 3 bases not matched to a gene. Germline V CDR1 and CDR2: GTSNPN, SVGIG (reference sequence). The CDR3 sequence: CAWSVGTGGFNEQFF. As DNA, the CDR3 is TGTGCCTGGAGTGTTGGGACAGGGGGCTTCAATGAGCAGTTCTTC.

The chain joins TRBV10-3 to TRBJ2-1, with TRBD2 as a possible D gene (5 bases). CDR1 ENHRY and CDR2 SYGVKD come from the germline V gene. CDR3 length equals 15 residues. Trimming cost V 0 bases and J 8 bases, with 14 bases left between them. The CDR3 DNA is TGTGCCATCAGTGAGTCGGTGGGAGAGGCGCATGAGCAGTTCTTC. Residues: CAISESVGEAHEQFF.

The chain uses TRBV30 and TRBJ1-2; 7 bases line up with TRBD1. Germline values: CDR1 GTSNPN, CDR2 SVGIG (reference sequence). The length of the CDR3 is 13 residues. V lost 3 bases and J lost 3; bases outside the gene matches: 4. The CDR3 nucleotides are TGTGCCTGGAGCCCTCAGGGGGACTATGGCTACACCTTC. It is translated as CAWSPQGDYGYTF.

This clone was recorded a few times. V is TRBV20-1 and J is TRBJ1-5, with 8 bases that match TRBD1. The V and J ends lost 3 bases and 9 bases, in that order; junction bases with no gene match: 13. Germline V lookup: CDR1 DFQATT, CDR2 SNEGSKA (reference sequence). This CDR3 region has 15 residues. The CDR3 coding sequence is TGCAGTGCTAGTTCAGGGGGCCCCTCCCCCCGGCCCCAGCATTTT. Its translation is CSASSGGPSPRPQHF.